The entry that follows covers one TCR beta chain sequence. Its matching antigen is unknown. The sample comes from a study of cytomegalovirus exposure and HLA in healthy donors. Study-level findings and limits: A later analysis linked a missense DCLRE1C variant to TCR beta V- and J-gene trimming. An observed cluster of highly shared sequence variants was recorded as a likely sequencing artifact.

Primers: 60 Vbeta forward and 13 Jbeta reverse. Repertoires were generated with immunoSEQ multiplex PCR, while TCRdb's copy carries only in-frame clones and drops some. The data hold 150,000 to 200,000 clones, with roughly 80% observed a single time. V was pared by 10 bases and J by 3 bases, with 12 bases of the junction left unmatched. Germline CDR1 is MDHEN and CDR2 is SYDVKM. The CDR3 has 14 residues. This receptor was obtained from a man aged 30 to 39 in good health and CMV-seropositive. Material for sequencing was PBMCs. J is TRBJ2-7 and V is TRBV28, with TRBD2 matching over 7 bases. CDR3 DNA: TGTGCCACCAGCCTAGGCGGGAGCCGCTACGAGCAGTACTTC. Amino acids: CATSLGGSRYEQYF.